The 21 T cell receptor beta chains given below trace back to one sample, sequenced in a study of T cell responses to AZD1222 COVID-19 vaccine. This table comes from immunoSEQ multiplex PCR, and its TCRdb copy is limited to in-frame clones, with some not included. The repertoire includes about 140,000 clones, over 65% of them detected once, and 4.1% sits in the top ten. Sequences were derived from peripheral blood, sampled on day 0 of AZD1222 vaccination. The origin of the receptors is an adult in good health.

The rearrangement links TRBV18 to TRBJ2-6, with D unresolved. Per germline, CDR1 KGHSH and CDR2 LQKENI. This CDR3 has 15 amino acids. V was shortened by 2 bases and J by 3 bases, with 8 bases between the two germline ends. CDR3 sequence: CASSPGFGGANVLTF. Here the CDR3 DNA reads TGTGCCAGCTCACCAGGGTTTGGTGGGGCCAACGTCCTGACTTTC.

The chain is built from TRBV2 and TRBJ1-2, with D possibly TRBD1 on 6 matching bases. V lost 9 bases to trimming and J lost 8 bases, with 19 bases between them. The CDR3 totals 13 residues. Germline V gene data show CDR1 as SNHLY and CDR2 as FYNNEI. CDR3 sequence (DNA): TGTGCCAGGAGTAGACAGGTGATGGGAGGCTACACCTTC. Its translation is CARSRQVMGGYTF.

The CDR3 protein is CASSLWNQPQHF. The CDR3 DNA reads TGTGCCAGCAGTTTATGGAATCAGCCCCAGCATTTT. V and J are TRBV28 and TRBJ1-5, with unresolved D. CDR3 length: 12 amino acids. The germline CDR1 and CDR2 sequences are MDHEN and SYDVKM. Deletions cut 0 bases from V and 4 bases from J, with 1 base between.

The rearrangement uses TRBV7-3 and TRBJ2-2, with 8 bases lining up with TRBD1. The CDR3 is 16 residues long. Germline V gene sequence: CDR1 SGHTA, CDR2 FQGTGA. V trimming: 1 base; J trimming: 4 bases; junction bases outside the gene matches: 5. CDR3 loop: CASSLNQGAGTGELFF. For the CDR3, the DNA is TGTGCCAGCAGCTTAAACCAGGGGGCAGGCACCGGGGAGCTGTTTTTT.

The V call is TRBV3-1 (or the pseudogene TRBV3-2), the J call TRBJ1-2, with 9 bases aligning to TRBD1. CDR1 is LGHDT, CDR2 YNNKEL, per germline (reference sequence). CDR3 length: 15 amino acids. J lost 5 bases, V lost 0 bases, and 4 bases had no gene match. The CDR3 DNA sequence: TGTGCCAGCAGCCAAGATAGGACAGGGGATTATGGCTACACCTTC. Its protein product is CASSQDRTGDYGYTF.

The CDR3 DNA reads TGTGCCAGCAGTTTCCCAACTGAAGCTTTCTTT. Protein product: CASSFPTEAFF. The chain couples TRBV28 to TRBJ1-1, with unresolved D. Deletions cut 3 bases from V and 5 bases from J, with 4 bases between. The CDR3 has 11 amino acids. The germline V gene encodes CDR1 MDHEN and CDR2 SYDVKM.

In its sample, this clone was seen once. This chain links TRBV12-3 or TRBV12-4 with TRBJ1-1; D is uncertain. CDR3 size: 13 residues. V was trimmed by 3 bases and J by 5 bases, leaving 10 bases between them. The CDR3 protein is CASSFQEPTEAFF. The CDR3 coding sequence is TGTGCCAGCAGTTTCCAGGAACCGACTGAAGCTTTCTTT.

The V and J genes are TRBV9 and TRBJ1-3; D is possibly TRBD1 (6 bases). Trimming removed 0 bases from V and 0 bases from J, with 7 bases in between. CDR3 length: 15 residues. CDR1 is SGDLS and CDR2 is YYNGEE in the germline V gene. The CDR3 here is CASSVETGSGNTIYF. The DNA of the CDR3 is TGTGCCAGCAGCGTAGAGACAGGCTCTGGAAACACCATATATTTT.

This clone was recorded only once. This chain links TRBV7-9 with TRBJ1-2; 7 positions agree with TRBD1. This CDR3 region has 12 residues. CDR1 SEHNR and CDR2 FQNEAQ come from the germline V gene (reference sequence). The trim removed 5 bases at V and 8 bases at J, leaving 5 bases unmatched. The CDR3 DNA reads TGTGCCAGCAGCCCCGACAGGGACGGCTACACCTTC. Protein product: CASSPDRDGYTF.

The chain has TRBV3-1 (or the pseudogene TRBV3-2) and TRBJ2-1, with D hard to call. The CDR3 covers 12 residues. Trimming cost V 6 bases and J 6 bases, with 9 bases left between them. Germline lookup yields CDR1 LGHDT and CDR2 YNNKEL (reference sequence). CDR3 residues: CASSVTANEQFF. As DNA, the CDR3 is TGTGCCAGCAGTGTGACTGCCAATGAGCAGTTCTTC.

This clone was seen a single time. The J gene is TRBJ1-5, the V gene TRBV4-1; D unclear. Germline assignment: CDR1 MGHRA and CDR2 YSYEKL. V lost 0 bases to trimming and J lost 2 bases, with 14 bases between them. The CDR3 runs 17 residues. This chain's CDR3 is CASSQDGSQVGNQPQHF. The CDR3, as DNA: TGCGCCAGCAGCCAAGATGGGTCGCAGGTTGGCAATCAGCCCCAGCATTTT.

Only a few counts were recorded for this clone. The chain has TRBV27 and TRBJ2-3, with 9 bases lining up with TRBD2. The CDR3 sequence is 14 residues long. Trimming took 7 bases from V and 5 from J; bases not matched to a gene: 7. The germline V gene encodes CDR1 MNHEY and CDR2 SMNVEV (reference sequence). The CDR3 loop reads CASKGAGGRDTQYF. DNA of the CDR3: TGTGCCAGCAAGGGAGCGGGGGGAAGAGATACGCAGTATTTT.

This CDR3 is CASGNTGDGTEAFF. The CDR3 DNA sequence: TGCGCCAGCGGGAATACAGGGGATGGGACTGAAGCTTTCTTT. V gene TRBV5-1 combines with J gene TRBJ1-1; 7 bases map to TRBD1. The CDR3 runs to 14 residues. V gave up 7 bases and J gave up 5 bases; unmatched junction bases: 11. CDR1 and CDR2 from the germline V gene are SGHRS and YFSETQ.

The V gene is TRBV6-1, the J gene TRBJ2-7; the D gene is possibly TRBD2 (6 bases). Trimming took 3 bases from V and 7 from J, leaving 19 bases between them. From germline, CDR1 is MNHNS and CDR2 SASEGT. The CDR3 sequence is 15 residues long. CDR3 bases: TGTGCCAGCAGTGAGGTTGGGGTAGCGGTCGGGGAGCAGTACTTC. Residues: CASSEVGVAVGEQYF.

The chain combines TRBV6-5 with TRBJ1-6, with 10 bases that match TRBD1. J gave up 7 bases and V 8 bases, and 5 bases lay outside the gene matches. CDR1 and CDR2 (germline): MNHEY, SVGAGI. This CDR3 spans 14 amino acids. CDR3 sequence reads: CASGPGQGNSPLHF. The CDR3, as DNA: TGTGCCAGCGGACCGGGACAGGGGAATTCACCCCTCCACTTT.

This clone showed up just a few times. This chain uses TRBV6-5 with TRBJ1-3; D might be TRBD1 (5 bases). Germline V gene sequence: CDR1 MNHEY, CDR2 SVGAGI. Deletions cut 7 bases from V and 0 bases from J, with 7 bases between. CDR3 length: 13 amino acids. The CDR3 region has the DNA TGTGCCAGCACAGGGAACTCTGGAAACACCATATATTTT. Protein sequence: CASTGNSGNTIYF.

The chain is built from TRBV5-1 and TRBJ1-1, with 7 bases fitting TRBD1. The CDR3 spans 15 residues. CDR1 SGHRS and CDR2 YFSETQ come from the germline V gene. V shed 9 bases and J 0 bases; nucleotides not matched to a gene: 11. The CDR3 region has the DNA TGCGCCACCAGGGGGGGGGAGCGCATGAACACTGAAGCTTTCTTT. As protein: CATRGGERMNTEAFF.

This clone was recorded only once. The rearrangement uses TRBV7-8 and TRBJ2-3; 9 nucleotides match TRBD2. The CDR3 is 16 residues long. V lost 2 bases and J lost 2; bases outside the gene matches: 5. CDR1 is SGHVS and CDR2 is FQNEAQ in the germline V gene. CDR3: CASSLLAGLLTDTQYF. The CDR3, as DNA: TGTGCCAGCAGCTTACTAGCGGGACTACTCACAGATACGCAGTATTTT.

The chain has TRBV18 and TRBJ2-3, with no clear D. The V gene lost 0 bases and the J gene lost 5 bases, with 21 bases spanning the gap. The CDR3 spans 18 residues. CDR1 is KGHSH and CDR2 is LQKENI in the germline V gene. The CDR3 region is CASSPPSYSASRIDTQYF. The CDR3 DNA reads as TGTGCCAGCTCACCACCATCATATTCGGCATCTCGGATAGATACGCAGTATTTT. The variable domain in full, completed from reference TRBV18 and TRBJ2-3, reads NAGVMQNPRHLVRRRGQEARLRCSPMKGHSHVYWYRQLPEEGLKFMVYLQKENIIDESGMPKERFSAEFPKEGPSILRIQQVVRGDSAAYFCASSPPSYSASRIDTQYFGPGTRLTVL.

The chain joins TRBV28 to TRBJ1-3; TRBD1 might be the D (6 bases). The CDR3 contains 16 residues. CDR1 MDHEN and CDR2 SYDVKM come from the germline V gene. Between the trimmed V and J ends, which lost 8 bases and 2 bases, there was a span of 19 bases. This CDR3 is CASHPGGARAGNTIYF. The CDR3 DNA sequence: TGTGCCAGCCACCCGGGGGGCGCCCGGGCTGGAAACACCATATATTTT.

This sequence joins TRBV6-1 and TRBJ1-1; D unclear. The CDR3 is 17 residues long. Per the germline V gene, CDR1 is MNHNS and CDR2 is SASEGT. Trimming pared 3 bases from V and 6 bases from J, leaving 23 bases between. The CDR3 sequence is CASSELTNRALLAEAFF. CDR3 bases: TGTGCCAGCAGTGAGTTAACGAACCGGGCCCTACTGGCTGAAGCTTTCTTT.